This T cell receptor beta chain stems from a study of T cell responses to AZD1222 COVID-19 vaccine. Study-wide findings and caveats: Breadth and depth of Spike-specific TCRs rose after two AZD1222 doses.

Data came from immunoSEQ multiplex PCR; TCRdb stores just in-frame clones and leaves some out. The repertoire includes 99,000 or so clones, around 90% of them detected once, and about 8.7% sits in the top ten. As for this clone: What it binds is unknown.

Here the sequenced sample was peripheral blood, taken on day 0 of AZD1222 vaccination. This TCR came from an adult in good health.

Here the CDR3 reads CATSDAFIGELFF. In DNA form, the CDR3 reads TGTGCCACCAGTGATGCCTTTATCGGGGAGCTGTTTTTT. The rearrangement links TRBV24-1 to TRBJ2-2, with D hard to call. V lost 3 bases and J 7 bases, leaving 8 bases between the germline ends. Per germline, CDR1 KGHDR and CDR2 SFDVKD. There are 13 residues in the CDR3.